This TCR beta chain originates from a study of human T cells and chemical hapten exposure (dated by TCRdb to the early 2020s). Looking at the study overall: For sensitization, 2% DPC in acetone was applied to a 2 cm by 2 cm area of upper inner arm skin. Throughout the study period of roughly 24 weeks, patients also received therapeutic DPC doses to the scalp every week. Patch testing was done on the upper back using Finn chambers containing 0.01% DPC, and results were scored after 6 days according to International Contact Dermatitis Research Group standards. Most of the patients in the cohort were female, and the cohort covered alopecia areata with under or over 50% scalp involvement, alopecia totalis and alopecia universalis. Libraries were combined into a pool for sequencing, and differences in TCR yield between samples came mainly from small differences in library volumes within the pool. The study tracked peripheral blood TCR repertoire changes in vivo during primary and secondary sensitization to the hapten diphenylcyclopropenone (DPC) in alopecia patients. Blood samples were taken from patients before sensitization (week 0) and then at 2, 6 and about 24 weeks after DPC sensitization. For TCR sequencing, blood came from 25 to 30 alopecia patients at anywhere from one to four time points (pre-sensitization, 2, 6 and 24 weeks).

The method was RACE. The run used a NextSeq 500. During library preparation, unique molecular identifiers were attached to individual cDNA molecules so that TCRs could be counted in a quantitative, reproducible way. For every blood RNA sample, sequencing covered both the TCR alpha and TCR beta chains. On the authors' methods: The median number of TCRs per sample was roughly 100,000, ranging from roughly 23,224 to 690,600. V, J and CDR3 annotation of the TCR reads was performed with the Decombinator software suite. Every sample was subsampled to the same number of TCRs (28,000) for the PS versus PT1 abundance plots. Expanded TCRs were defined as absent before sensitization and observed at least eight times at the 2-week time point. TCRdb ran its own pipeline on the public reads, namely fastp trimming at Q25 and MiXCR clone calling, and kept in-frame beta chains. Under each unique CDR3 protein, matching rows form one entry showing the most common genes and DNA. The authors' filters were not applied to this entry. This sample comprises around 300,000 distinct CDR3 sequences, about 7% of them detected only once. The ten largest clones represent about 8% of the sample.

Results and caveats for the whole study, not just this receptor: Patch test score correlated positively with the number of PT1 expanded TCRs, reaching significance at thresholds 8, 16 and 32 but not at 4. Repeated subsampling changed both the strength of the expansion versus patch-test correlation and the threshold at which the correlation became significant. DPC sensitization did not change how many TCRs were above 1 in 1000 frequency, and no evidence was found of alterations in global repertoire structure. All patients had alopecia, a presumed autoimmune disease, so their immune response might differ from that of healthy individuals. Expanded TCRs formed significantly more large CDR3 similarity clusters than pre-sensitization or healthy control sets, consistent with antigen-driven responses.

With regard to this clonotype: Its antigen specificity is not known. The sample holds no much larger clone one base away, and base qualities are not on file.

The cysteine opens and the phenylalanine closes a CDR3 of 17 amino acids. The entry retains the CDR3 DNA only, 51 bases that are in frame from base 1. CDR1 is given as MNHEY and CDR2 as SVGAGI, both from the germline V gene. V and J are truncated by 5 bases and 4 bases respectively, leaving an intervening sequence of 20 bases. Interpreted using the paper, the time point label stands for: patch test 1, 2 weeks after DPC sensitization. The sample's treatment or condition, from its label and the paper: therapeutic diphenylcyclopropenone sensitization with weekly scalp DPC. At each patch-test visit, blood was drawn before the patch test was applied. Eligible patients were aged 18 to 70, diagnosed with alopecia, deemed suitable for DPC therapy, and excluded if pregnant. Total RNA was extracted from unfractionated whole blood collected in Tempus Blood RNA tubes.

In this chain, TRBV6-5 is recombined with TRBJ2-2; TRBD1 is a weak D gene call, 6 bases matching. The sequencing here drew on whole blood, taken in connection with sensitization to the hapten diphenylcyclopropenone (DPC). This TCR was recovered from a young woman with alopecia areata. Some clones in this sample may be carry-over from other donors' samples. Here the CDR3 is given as CASSLRQVMLVTGELFF. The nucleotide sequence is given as TGTGCCAGCAGTCTACGACAGGTCATGCTTGTCACCGGGGAGCTGTTTTTT.